One sample yielded the 17 T cell receptor beta chains listed below, sequenced in a study of siplizumab effects on memory and regulatory T cells. Sequenced by immunoSEQ multiplex PCR; TCRdb stores in-frame clones only, minus some. The table lists some 100,000 clones, roughly 93% of them singletons. The sample comprised CD8+ T cells sorted from blood. All receptors come from a human donor in good health.

The J gene is TRBJ2-5, the V gene TRBV28, with 8 bases aligning to TRBD2. V trimming: 7 bases; J trimming: 5 bases; junction bases outside the gene matches: 15. This CDR3 comprises 16 residues. Germline loops: CDR1 MDHEN, CDR2 SYDVKM. CDR3 nucleotide sequence: TGTGCCAGCACCTGGGAGGCGGGAGGTCGTGGGGAGACCCAGTACTTC. It translates to CASTWEAGGRGETQYF.

This chain links TRBV20-1 with TRBJ2-7; no reliable D call. V shed 5 bases and J shed 1 base, with 6 bases lying between them. CDR3 length: 11 residues. Germline CDR1 reads DFQATT; CDR2 reads SNEGSKA (reference sequence). In nucleotides, the CDR3 is TGCAGTGCTGATTGGTCCTACGAGCAGTACTTC. Its protein product is CSADWSYEQYF.

In this sample, this clone turned up once. The chain links TRBV7-6 to TRBJ2-1; D might be TRBD2 (6 bases). V lost 4 bases, J lost 1 base, and 17 bases lay in between. The CDR3 runs to 17 residues. Per the germline V gene, CDR1 is SGHVS and CDR2 is FNYEAQ. The CDR3 protein is CASSSETSGRSYNEQFF. CDR3 DNA sequence: TGTGCCAGCAGCTCTGAAACCTCAGGGAGGTCCTACAATGAGCAGTTCTTC.

The CDR3 coding sequence is TGTGCCAGCAGCGTAGGGCTAGCGGGAGGGGTGGAGACCCAGTACTTC. This sequence encodes CASSVGLAGGVETQYF. The rearrangement uses TRBV9 and TRBJ2-5, with 12 bases matching TRBD2. Germline CDR1 reads SGDLS; CDR2 reads YYNGEE. Unmatched junction bases numbered 5, after V lost 0 bases and J lost 5 bases. The CDR3 contains 16 residues.

DNA of the CDR3: TGTGCCAGCCCCAAAAGTAGGGCGGCGGCTAGCGGGAGGATAGATACGCAGTATTTT. Its protein product is CASPKSRAAASGRIDTQYF. The chain combines TRBV21-1 with TRBJ2-3; the table's D call of TRBD2 was not tested on the DNA. TRBV21-1 is a recognized pseudogene. The length of the CDR3 is 19 residues.

The chain couples TRBV6-5 to TRBJ2-2; D is unclear. CDR3 length: 13 amino acids. CDR1 and CDR2 (germline): MNHEY, SVGAGI. Trimming removed 2 bases from V and 5 bases from J, with 6 bases in between. CDR3 DNA sequence: TGTGCCAGCAGTTACAAAGGTACCGGGGAGCTGTTTTTT. This gives the protein CASSYKGTGELFF.

The chain recombines TRBV19 with TRBJ1-3; 7 nucleotides line up with TRBD1. There are 16 residues in the CDR3. V dropped 7 bases and J dropped 4; count of bases not matched to a gene: 13. Germline loops: CDR1 LNHDA, CDR2 SQIVND (reference sequence). The CDR3 nucleotides are TGTGCCAGTACCCCACAGGGGATCTATTCGGGAAACACCATATATTTT. Translated: CASTPQGIYSGNTIYF. The whole variable domain, remainder taken from reference TRBV19 and TRBJ1-3, is DGGITQSPKYLFRKEGQNVTLSCEQNLNHDAMYWYRQDPGQGLRLIYYSQIVNDFQKGDIAEGYSVSREKKESFPLTVTSAQKNPTAFYLCASTPQGIYSGNTIYFGEGSWLTVV.

The V call is TRBV10-2, the J call TRBJ2-7; D is perhaps TRBD1 (6 bases). The CDR3 sequence is 13 residues long. V was cut by 7 bases and J by 2 bases, with 12 bases left in between. The V gene's germline CDR1 is WSHSY and CDR2 SAAADI. Written as DNA, the CDR3 is TGCGCCAGCACCACAGGGAGTCCCTACGAGCAGTACTTC. It encodes CASTTGSPYEQYF.

The chain combines TRBV11-2 with TRBJ1-2; maybe TRBD1 (6 bases). The CDR3 is 12 residues long. V gave up 1 base and J gave up 7 bases, with 7 bases separating them. Germline-derived CDR1 and CDR2 are SGHAT and FQNNGV. CDR3 protein: CASSLVGAGYTF. The CDR3 DNA reads TGTGCCAGCAGCTTAGTGGGGGCTGGCTACACCTTC.

Of note for this clone: One end of the junction is discordant with germline, which a read error may explain. The J gene is TRBJ2-7, the V gene TRBV7-6; weak D call: TRBD2 (6 bases). CDR3 length equals 16 residues. CDR1 and CDR2 from the germline V gene are SGHVS and FNYEAQ. The CDR3 spells CASSLEALGPGDEQYF. The CDR3 DNA sequence: TGTGCCAGCAGTTTAGAGGCCCTGGGGCCGGGGGACGAGCAGTACTTC.

Details on this clone: The junction departs from the called germline gene at one end, perhaps through a read error. V is TRBV7-7 and J is TRBJ2-5; TRBD2 aligns across 9 bases. Germline V gene sequence: CDR1 SSHAT, CDR2 FNYEAQ (reference sequence). This CDR3 region has 17 residues. Here the CDR3 DNA reads TGTGCTAGCAGCTTATCCAGCGGGGGGACCCTACAAGAGACCCAGTACTTC. Translated, it gives CASSLSSGGTLQETQYF. Filled out from reference TRBV7-7 and TRBJ2-5, the complete variable domain reads GAGVSQSPRYKVTKRGQDVTLRCDPISSHATLYWYQQALGQGPEFLTYFNYEAQPDKSGLPSDRFSAERPEGSISTLTIQRTEQRDSAMYRCASSLSSGGTLQETQYFGPGTRLLVL.

V gene TRBV5-1 combines with J gene TRBJ2-1, with D perhaps matching TRBD1 or TRBD2 (5 bases each). From germline, CDR1 is SGHRS and CDR2 YFSETQ. The CDR3 contains 15 residues. Trimming took 4 bases from V and 2 from J, leaving 13 bases between them. In nucleotides, the CDR3 is TGCGCCAGCAGCCAAAATCAGGGACCCTACAATGAGCAGTTCTTC. It translates to CASSQNQGPYNEQFF.

The rearrangement joins TRBV5-1 to TRBJ1-2; perhaps TRBD1 as D (5 bases). CDR1 and CDR2 (germline): SGHRS, YFSETQ. V was shortened by 5 bases and J by 6 bases, with 20 bases between the two germline ends. This CDR3 has 15 residues. CDR3 nucleotides: TGCGCCAGCAGAGCGTACGGACGGGGGATCGATGGCTACACCTTC. Residues: CASRAYGRGIDGYTF.

The V gene is TRBV5-1, the J gene TRBJ2-1, with TRBD2 as a possible D gene (5 bases). The CDR3 sequence is 16 residues long. Trimming took off 1 base at V and 0 bases at J, with 11 bases between the two ends. Germline V CDR1 and CDR2: SGHRS, YFSETQ. CDR3 DNA: TGCGCCAGCAGCTTGCCGGACTTTGGCTCCTACAATGAGCAGTTCTTC. This gives the protein CASSLPDFGSYNEQFF. The whole variable domain, filled in from reference TRBV5-1 and TRBJ2-1, reads KAGVTQTPRYLIKTRGQQVTLSCSPISGHRSVSWYQQTPGQGLQFLFEYFSETQRNKGNFPGRFSGRQFSNSRSEMNVSTLELGDSALYLCASSLPDFGSYNEQFFGPGTRLTVL.

The chain combines TRBV4-1 with TRBJ1-2; D not resolved. V was cut by 1 base and J by 3 bases, with 9 bases left in between. The CDR3 loop spans 14 amino acids. Germline V gene sequence: CDR1 MGHRA, CDR2 YSYEKL. CDR3 sequence reads: CASSQGYSYYGYTF. Written as DNA, the CDR3 is TGCGCCAGCAGCCAAGGGTACAGCTACTATGGCTACACCTTC.

The chain couples TRBV5-4 to TRBJ2-5, with D tentatively TRBD1 (6 bases). V lost 4 bases, J lost 4 bases, and 11 bases lay in between. The germline CDR1 and CDR2 sequences are SGHNT and YYREEE (reference sequence). This CDR3 has 13 amino acids. The CDR3 loop is CASSQGTIETQYF. DNA for the CDR3: TGTGCCAGCAGCCAGGGGACAATAGAGACCCAGTACTTC.

The chain links TRBV28 to TRBJ2-2; D is ambiguous. With 2 bases removed from V and 13 bases from J, the gap between germline ends came to 11 bases. Germline loops: CDR1 MDHEN, CDR2 SYDVKM. The CDR3 loop spans 12 amino acids. CDR3 sequence (DNA): TGTGCCAGCAGTTTAGGTGGAAGTGCGCTGTTTTTT. Translating gives CASSLGGSALFF.